This T cell receptor beta chain was recorded in a study of esophageal squamous cell carcinoma under preoperative chemotherapy. Study in general: Samples included peripheral blood T cells as well as tumor-infiltrating lymphocytes. Study-wide points: Peripheral T cells migrating into the tumor appeared to partly supply post-treatment tumor-infiltrating lymphocytes.

TCRdb re-derived calls from the PCR reads in MiXCR, one entry per CDR3 protein. This table holds around 29,000 distinct CDR3 sequences, roughly half found once. The time point was: before preoperative PTX-NDP chemotherapy. This clonotype was seen a few times. The target antigen is unknown. V lost 6 bases, J lost 6 bases, and 12 bases stayed unmatched. This CDR3 has 14 residues. The germline gives CDR1 SGHTS, CDR2 YDEGEE. The TCR comes from a human donor with esophageal squamous cell carcinoma. The donor label of this sample is uncertain. This material was obtained from a patient given preoperative chemotherapy. V and J are TRBV5-8 and TRBJ2-7; 7 nucleotides match TRBD1. CDR3 bases: TGTGCCAGCACCCTTGCGAGGGGGCTGGGCGAGCAGTACTTC. This encodes CASTLARGLGEQYF.